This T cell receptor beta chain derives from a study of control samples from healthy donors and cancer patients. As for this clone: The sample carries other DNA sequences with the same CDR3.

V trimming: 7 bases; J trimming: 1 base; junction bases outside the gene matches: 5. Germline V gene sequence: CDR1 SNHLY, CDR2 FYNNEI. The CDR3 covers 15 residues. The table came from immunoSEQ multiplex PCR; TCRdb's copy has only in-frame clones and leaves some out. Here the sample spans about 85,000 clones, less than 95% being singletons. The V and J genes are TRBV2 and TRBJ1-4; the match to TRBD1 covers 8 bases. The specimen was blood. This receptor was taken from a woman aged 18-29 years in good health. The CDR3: CASTDRGRTNEKLFF. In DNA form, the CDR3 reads TGTGCCAGCACAGACAGGGGAAGAACTAATGAAAAACTGTTTTTT.